This T cell receptor (beta chain) stems from a study of regulatory T cells in long-lasting Graves disease. Indicated time point: newly diagnosed GD, antithyroid drugs for less than 3 months. Preparation of the TCR library used RNA extracted from PBMCs. This clonotype was found a few times. What it binds is not known. Sequencing libraries for TCR beta were prepared with iRepertoire HTBI primers and Arm-PCR of CDR3 regions. TCRdb independently ran MiXCR on the multiplex PCR reads; one entry per CDR3 protein. The sample records roughly 510,000 distinct CDR3 sequences, around 16% being singletons. Study observations and caveats: Newly diagnosed patients had higher TCR diversity than persistent Graves' patients did.

Germline CDR1 MNHEY, CDR2 SMNVEV (reference sequence). The CDR3 totals 13 residues. V gave up 2 bases and J gave up 8 bases, with 9 bases separating them. The data were also submitted as part of a second study, on T cells in Graves' hyperthyroidism and ophthalmopathy. As that study records: Uncontrolled infection, other autoimmune disease, pregnancy or lactation led to exclusion. Classification by a 13 V-J model distinguished ophthalmopathy from stable hyperthyroidism.

The sequence came from a man younger than 35 with Graves disease. This sequence joins TRBV27 and TRBJ1-4; D is unresolved. Sequences were derived from peripheral blood mononuclear cells (PBMCs), sampled at new diagnosis, from a patient treated with antithyroid drugs. CDR3 bases: TGTGCCAGCAGTTTAGATGGTGGGGAAAAACTGTTTTTT. Its protein is CASSLDGGEKLFF.